This TCR beta chain was identified during a study of technical replicates of blood from a handful of donors. V shed 4 bases and J shed 9 bases, with 17 bases lying between them. CDR3 length equals 14 residues. CDR1 and CDR2 from the germline V gene are SGHRS and YFSETQ. Some clones are missing from TCRdb's copy, which holds only in-frame ones; the method was immunoSEQ multiplex PCR. The table shows under 50,000 clones, with over 95% occurring only once. The TCR sequence derives from a human donor in good health. The sample consisted of T cells isolated from PBMCs. V usage is TRBV5-1 and J usage is TRBJ2-1; maybe TRBD2 (6 bases). CDR3 nucleotides: TGCGCCAGCAGCCCTGGTGCCAGGGAGGCTGAGCAGTTCTTC. It translates to CASSPGAREAEQFF.